A selection of T cell receptor beta chains follows, all from one sample in a study of T cell changes during pregnancy in multiple sclerosis. Profiled with immunoSEQ multiplex PCR; TCRdb holds only in-frame clones, not every one. This table has roughly 90,000 clones, 90% to 95% appearing once. The source material was peripheral blood, sampled in the first trimester of pregnancy. The receptors originated from a female donor with multiple sclerosis, enrolled in a pregnancy study. Both conserved end residues are part of each CDR3. A D gene is named only where the DNA matches it firmly. Clone size is shown for a subset of rows, as once, few, many or a class of expanded clone.

v_call: TRBV7-3; clone_size: -; d_call: -; j_call: TRBJ1-2; cdr3_aa: CASSLRRGDDGYTF; cdr3_nt: TGTGCCAGCAGCTTAAGAAGGGGTGATGATGGCTACACCTTC
v_call: TRBV29-1; clone_size: -; d_call: TRBD2; j_call: TRBJ2-3; cdr3_aa: CSVLAGGIPDTQYF; cdr3_nt: TGCAGCGTTCTAGCGGGGGGGATCCCAGATACGCAGTATTTT
v_call: TRBV2; clone_size: -; d_call: TRBD2; j_call: TRBJ2-3; cdr3_aa: CASSETRGGAYF; cdr3_nt: TGTGCCAGCAGTGAGACCCGCGGGGGGGCGTATTTT
v_call: TRBV18; clone_size: -; d_call: TRBD1; j_call: TRBJ2-1; cdr3_aa: CASSPETGSNEQFF; cdr3_nt: TGTGCCAGCTCACCTGAGACAGGGTCGAATGAGCAGTTCTTC
v_call: TRBV7-9; clone_size: -; d_call: -; j_call: TRBJ1-3; cdr3_aa: CASRWGDTGNTIYF; cdr3_nt: TGTGCCAGCAGGTGGGGAGACACTGGAAACACCATATATTTT
v_call: TRBV19; clone_size: -; d_call: -; j_call: TRBJ2-7; cdr3_aa: CASSPDSSSYEQYF; cdr3_nt: TGTGCCAGTAGTCCGGACAGTAGCTCCTACGAGCAGTACTTC
v_call: TRBV6-1; clone_size: -; d_call: TRBD2; j_call: TRBJ2-7; cdr3_aa: CASHTLGLAVYEQYF; cdr3_nt: TGTGCCAGTCATACACTGGGACTAGCGGTCTACGAGCAGTACTTC
v_call: TRBV5-1; clone_size: -; d_call: TRBD2; j_call: TRBJ2-2; cdr3_aa: CASSGIAGLDTGELFF; cdr3_nt: TGCGCCAGCAGCGGGATAGCGGGGTTGGATACCGGGGAGCTGTTTTTT
v_call: TRBV5-6; clone_size: -; d_call: -; j_call: TRBJ2-1; cdr3_aa: CASESGYNEQFF; cdr3_nt: TGTGCCAGCGAATCGGGTTACAATGAGCAGTTCTTC
v_call: TRBV7-9; clone_size: -; d_call: -; j_call: TRBJ1-1; cdr3_aa: CASSFTAARNTEAFF; cdr3_nt: TGTGCCAGCAGCTTCACGGCGGCCAGAAACACTGAAGCTTTCTTT
v_call: TRBV15; clone_size: once; d_call: TRBD1; j_call: TRBJ1-4; cdr3_aa: CATSRGTGGEKLFF; cdr3_nt: TGTGCCACCAGCAGAGGGACAGGGGGTGAAAAACTGTTTTTT
v_call: TRBV19; clone_size: -; d_call: -; j_call: TRBJ1-5; cdr3_aa: CASISGSGSNQPQHF; cdr3_nt: TGTGCCAGTATCTCGGGGTCGGGGAGCAATCAGCCCCAGCATTTT
v_call: TRBV7-2; clone_size: -; d_call: TRBD1; j_call: TRBJ2-1; cdr3_aa: CASSSIQRQGAYNEQFF; cdr3_nt: TGTGCCAGCAGCTCGATACAAAGACAGGGTGCGTACAATGAGCAGTTCTTC
v_call: TRBV18; clone_size: -; d_call: -; j_call: TRBJ1-5; cdr3_aa: CASSPSGPMSNQPQHF; cdr3_nt: TGTGCCAGCTCACCCTCTGGGCCGATGAGCAATCAGCCCCAGCATTTT
v_call: TRBV11-3; clone_size: -; d_call: -; j_call: TRBJ2-1; cdr3_aa: CASSSSLAWNEQFF; cdr3_nt: TGTGCCAGCAGCTCATCACTAGCCTGGAATGAGCAGTTCTTC
v_call: TRBV7-6; clone_size: -; d_call: -; j_call: TRBJ2-3; cdr3_aa: CASSPGQGAQYF; cdr3_nt: TGTGCCAGCAGCCCCGGACAAGGCGCGCAGTATTTT
v_call: TRBV7-9; clone_size: once; d_call: TRBD1; j_call: TRBJ2-7; cdr3_aa: CASSPGDSYEQYF; cdr3_nt: TGTGCCAGCAGCCCTGGGGACAGCTACGAGCAGTACTTC
v_call: TRBV7-9; clone_size: -; d_call: -; j_call: TRBJ1-6; cdr3_aa: CASSQTGDLSNSPLHF; cdr3_nt: TGTGCCAGCAGTCAAACGGGTGACTTGTCTAATTCACCCCTCCACTTT
v_call: TRBV21-1; clone_size: -; d_call: -; j_call: TRBJ1-2; cdr3_aa: CASSLRGIGNGYTF; cdr3_nt: TGTGCCAGCAGCCTTAGAGGGATTGGTAATGGCTACACCTTC
v_call: TRBV15; clone_size: -; d_call: TRBD1; j_call: TRBJ1-2; cdr3_aa: CATSRGGDRDRTLYGYTF; cdr3_nt: TGTGCCACCAGCAGAGGAGGGGACCGGGACAGGACTCTCTATGGCTACACCTTC